The 17 T cell receptor beta chains in this list originate from one sample, sequenced in a study of memory CD4+ T cells and cytomegalovirus serostatus. Single viable CD3+CD4+CD8-CD45RO+ cells were sorted as the memory CD4+ T cells. The protocol was immunoSEQ multiplex PCR, while the TCRdb copy is restricted to in-frame clones and leaves out a portion. In the table there are about 92,000 clones, 80% of which are singletons. Specimen: memory CD4+ T cells from blood. The origin of the receptors is an adult in good health and CMV-seropositive.

The chain couples TRBV6-1 to TRBJ2-1, with D maybe TRBD1 (6 bases). The V end was cut by 3 bases, the J end by 0 bases, with 9 bases between. The CDR3 loop spans 15 amino acids. Per germline, CDR1 MNHNS and CDR2 SASEGT. The CDR3 protein is CASSENRDSYNEQFF. The CDR3 DNA reads TGTGCCAGCAGTGAGAACAGGGACTCCTACAATGAGCAGTTCTTC.

As to this clone: The junction differs from germline at one of its ends, possibly a read error. The rearrangement uses TRBV28 and TRBJ2-1, with 7 bases that match TRBD2. This CDR3 has 11 amino acids. The germline gives CDR1 MDHEN, CDR2 SYDVKM. This chain's CDR3 is CASSLTREAVF. Here the CDR3 DNA reads TGTGCCAGCAGTTTAACACGGGAGGCGGTCTTC. The variable domain in full, completed from reference TRBV28 and TRBJ2-1, reads DVKVTQSSRYLVKRTGEKVFLECVQDMDHENMFWYRQDPGLGLRLIYFSYDVKMKEKGDIPEGYSVSREKKERFSLILESASTNQTSMYLCASSLTREAVFGPGTRLTVL.

V and J are TRBV27 and TRBJ2-1; perhaps D is TRBD1 or TRBD2 (5 bases each). The CDR3 runs to 16 residues. V was trimmed by 1 base and J by 4 bases, leaving 14 bases between them. CDR1 MNHEY and CDR2 SMNVEV come from the germline V gene (reference sequence). The DNA of the CDR3 is TGTGCCAGCAGTTTATTGTGGGGGATGGGGTACAATGAGCAGTTCTTC. It yields the protein CASSLLWGMGYNEQFF.

The chain links TRBV6-5 to TRBJ2-1, with D perhaps being TRBD1 or TRBD2 (5 bases each). The V end lost 0 bases, the J end lost 7 bases, and 10 bases lay between the germline ends. Germline CDR1 and CDR2: MNHEY and SVGAGI. The CDR3 is made up of 14 amino acids. CDR3 residues: CASSYSWGINEQFF. The CDR3 region has the DNA TGTGCCAGCAGTTACTCATGGGGGATTAATGAGCAGTTCTTC.

The rearrangement links TRBV5-1 to TRBJ2-3; D is uncertain. Per germline, CDR1 SGHRS and CDR2 YFSETQ. V shed 2 bases and J shed 2 bases, with 12 bases lying between them. There are 15 residues in the CDR3. The CDR3 loop reads CASSFAQTHTDTQYF. CDR3 in DNA: TGCGCCAGCAGCTTTGCCCAGACCCACACAGATACGCAGTATTTT.

The rearrangement links TRBV5-1 to TRBJ2-4, with D uncertain. The length of the CDR3 is 15 residues. Germline V gene lookup returns CDR1 SGHRS and CDR2 YFSETQ. V was clipped by 0 bases and J by 0 bases, with 7 bases between them. The CDR3 loop reads CASSLEGLAKNIQYF. CDR3 DNA: TGCGCCAGCAGCTTGGAGGGCTTAGCCAAAAACATTCAGTACTTC.

The chain couples TRBV5-1 to TRBJ2-5; tentative D call: TRBD1 (5 bases). Germline lookup yields CDR1 SGHRS and CDR2 YFSETQ. Trimming removed 3 bases at V and 10 bases at J, with 19 bases between. The CDR3 totals 14 residues. The CDR3 is CASSSSGRTIDQYF. The CDR3 coding sequence is TGCGCCAGCAGCTCGTCAGGGCGTACCATCGACCAGTACTTC.

The V and J genes are TRBV28 and TRBJ2-6; D is possibly TRBD1 (5 bases). The germline gives CDR1 MDHEN, CDR2 SYDVKM. V was clipped by 6 bases and J by 2 bases, with 11 bases between them. The CDR3 extends over 15 amino acids. DNA for the CDR3: TGTGCCAGCAGCCTCAGGGCAGCTGGGGCCAACGTCCTGACTTTC. This translates into CASSLRAAGANVLTF.

This chain's CDR3 is CASSFYSGANVLTF. The CDR3 DNA follows: TGTGCCAGCAGTTTTTACTCTGGGGCCAACGTCCTGACTTTC. The chain is built from TRBV28 and TRBJ2-6; D unresolved. There are 14 residues in the CDR3. V dropped 3 bases and J dropped 0 bases, with 3 bases sitting between them. The germline V gene has CDR1 MDHEN and CDR2 SYDVKM.

This chain joins TRBV7-8 and TRBJ2-4; D is undetermined. This CDR3 is built from 14 residues. V lost 2 bases to trimming and J lost 6 bases, with 11 bases between them. CDR1 is SGHVS, CDR2 FQNEAQ, per germline. Here the CDR3 reads CASSLLKNLNIQYF. CDR3 coding DNA: TGTGCCAGCAGCTTACTTAAAAACTTAAACATTCAGTACTTC.

The chain couples TRBV7-9 to TRBJ2-5; D is undetermined. V was shortened by 0 bases and J by 4 bases, with 9 bases between the two germline ends. This CDR3 has 14 residues. Germline V CDR1 and CDR2: SEHNR, FQNEAQ (reference sequence). The CDR3: CASSLARSAETQYF. Written as DNA, the CDR3 is TGTGCCAGCAGCTTAGCCCGGAGTGCAGAGACCCAGTACTTC.

This sequence joins TRBV7-9 and TRBJ1-2; no clear D. Between the trimmed V and J ends, which lost 5 bases and 1 base, there was a span of 8 bases. Germline V gene lookup returns CDR1 SEHNR and CDR2 FQNEAQ (reference sequence). The CDR3 length is 13 residues. The CDR3 nucleotides read TGTGCCAGCAGCACCAGACTTAACTATGGCTACACCTTC. This translates into CASSTRLNYGYTF.

This clone was counted a few times. V usage is TRBV19 and J usage is TRBJ2-7; D gene unclear. Deletions cut 4 bases from V and 5 bases from J, with 12 bases between. In germline, CDR1 is LNHDA, CDR2 SQIVND (reference sequence). This CDR3 has 13 residues. The CDR3 loop reads CASSSPGLNEQYF. The DNA for the CDR3 is TGTGCCAGTAGTAGCCCAGGATTGAACGAGCAGTACTTC.

The chain joins TRBV18 to TRBJ2-7; TRBD1 agrees at 9 bases. The germline gives CDR1 KGHSH, CDR2 LQKENI. Trimming removed 2 bases from V and 3 bases from J; junction bases left unmatched: 2. The CDR3 extends over 14 amino acids. For the CDR3, the DNA is TGTGCCAGCTCACCAAACAGGGGGCTCTACGAGCAGTACTTC. Its protein is CASSPNRGLYEQYF.

V usage is TRBV27 and J usage is TRBJ1-2; D is unresolved. The CDR3 covers 14 residues. The V gene's germline CDR1 is MNHEY and CDR2 SMNVEV (reference sequence). Between the trimmed V and J ends, which lost 3 bases and 4 bases, there was a span of 12 bases. CDR3 in amino acids: CASSFHHGGYGYTF. The CDR3 bases are TGTGCCAGCAGTTTTCATCACGGAGGCTATGGCTACACCTTC.

The genes are TRBV5-1 and TRBJ2-1; TRBD1 might be the D (5 bases). Trimming took off 0 bases at V and 1 base at J, with 8 bases between the two ends. Germline CDR1 is SGHRS and CDR2 is YFSETQ. CDR3 length: 15 amino acids. The CDR3 here is CASSLEAGSYNEQFF. In DNA, the CDR3 is TGCGCCAGCAGCTTGGAGGCAGGGTCCTACAATGAGCAGTTCTTC.

V and J are TRBV28 and TRBJ1-5, with D unclear. Deletions cut 5 bases from V and 6 bases from J, with 8 bases between. This CDR3 has 12 residues. Germline V gene lookup returns CDR1 MDHEN and CDR2 SYDVKM. This chain's CDR3 is CASSPIVQPQHF. The CDR3 region has the DNA TGTGCCAGCAGTCCCATAGTTCAGCCCCAGCATTTT.